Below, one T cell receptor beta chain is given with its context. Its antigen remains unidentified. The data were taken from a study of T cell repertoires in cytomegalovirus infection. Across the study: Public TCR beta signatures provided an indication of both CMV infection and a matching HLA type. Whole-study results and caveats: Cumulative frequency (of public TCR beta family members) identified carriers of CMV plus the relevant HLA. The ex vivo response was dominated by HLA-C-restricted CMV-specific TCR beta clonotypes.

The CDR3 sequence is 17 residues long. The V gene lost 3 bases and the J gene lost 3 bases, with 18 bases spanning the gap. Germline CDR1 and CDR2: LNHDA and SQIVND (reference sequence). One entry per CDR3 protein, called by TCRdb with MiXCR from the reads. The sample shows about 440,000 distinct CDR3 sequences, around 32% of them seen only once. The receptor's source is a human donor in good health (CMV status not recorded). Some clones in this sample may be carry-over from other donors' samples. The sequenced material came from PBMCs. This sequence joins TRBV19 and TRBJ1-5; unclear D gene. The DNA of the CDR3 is TGTGCCAGTAGTATCGGACTTTTCAGGAGGGTCAATCAGCCCCAGCATTTT. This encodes CASSIGLFRRVNQPQHF.